This T cell receptor (beta chain) was identified in a study of regulatory T cells in long-lasting Graves disease (TCRdb year 2021). Regarding the study in general: Newly diagnosed Graves' disease patients had taken antithyroid drugs for less than 3 months. A total of around 35 samples underwent TCR sequencing, from about 13 patients with persistent Graves' disease and roughly 20 patients with newly diagnosed Graves' disease. The study was conducted in China and was registered as a clinical trial. This study used TCR sequencing and RNA sequencing of peripheral blood to compare persistent Graves' disease patients against newly diagnosed Graves' disease patients.

Libraries were made using multiplex PCR. Instrument used: Illumina HiSeq 4000. CDR3 regions were amplified by Arm-PCR with iRepertoire HTBI primers to construct TCR beta libraries. Before sequencing, the PCR products underwent gel purification. Turning to the authors' computational methods: A total of around 66 TRBV and 14 TRBJ segments were identified across samples and were used for gene usage analysis of CDR3 amino acid clonotypes. COPE and FqMerger were used to merge filtered high-quality paired reads into contigs. BLAST was used to align contigs to the IMGT TRBV, TRBD and TRBJ reference genes, and CDR3 was defined following IMGT. Highly expanded clones were defined as clonotypes with a frequency above 0.1%. Shannon entropy was used to measure repertoire diversity, and the Gini coefficient was used to measure V-J evenness. Public clonotypes were defined as clonotypes shared by more than one individual. TCRdb reprocessing: public reads trimmed at Q25 with fastp, clones called with MiXCR, in-frame beta chains kept. Entries that share a CDR3 protein sequence are merged under the most common genes and DNA. Here the V and J calls rest on TCRdb's processing, not on the authors' analysis. The sample table holds roughly 500,000 distinct CDR3 sequences, of which roughly 14% were seen once. The ten largest clones capture roughly 9.7% of the sample.

This clonotype has a count of ten or more. The antigen it recognizes is unknown. Per-base qualities were not stored, and no clone one base away is much larger. There are 14 amino acids in the CDR3, from cysteine to phenylalanine inclusive. The sequence is cut down to CDR3 DNA, 42 bases in frame from base 1. The V end loses 2 bases and the J end loses 3 bases, and a stretch of 11 bases separates them. This specimen's time point label, interpreted: newly diagnosed GD, antithyroid drugs for less than 3 months. RNA was extracted from PBMCs in TRIzol for both TCR sequencing and RNA sequencing. The diagnosis of Graves' disease was made according to American Thyroid Association guidelines. Patients were recruited from an endocrinology department in Xi'an, China. Each patient gave 8.5 to 9.5 milliliters of peripheral blood, collected in an EDTA anticoagulant tube. Ficoll Paque Plus density gradient separation was used to isolate PBMCs, and no additional T cell sorting was done. An Agilent 2100 Bioanalyzer and agarose gel were used to assess RNA quality, and a NanoDrop 2000 was used to measure RNA concentration.

Overall study outcomes, separate from this receptor: Peripheral blood alone was examined, since thyroid tissue, which constituted the primary lesion, could not be accessed. The small sample size was acknowledged by the authors as a limitation that may reduce accuracy. More public clonotypes were shared among persistent patients (approximately 3,000) than among newly diagnosed patients (approximately 930). Only the TCR beta chain was sequenced and analyzed. Lower TCR Shannon entropy and fewer highly expanded clones were observed in persistent Graves' disease patients than in newly diagnosed patients, which suggested clonal expansion. TRBV28, TRBJ1-2 and TRBJ2-5 were preferentially used in persistent disease, while TRBV20-1 and TRBJ2-1 were favored in newly diagnosed disease.

This same sample was also part of a study on T cells in Graves' hyperthyroidism and ophthalmopathy. The second study reports: A patient counted as having stable Graves' hyperthyroidism if no progression to ophthalmopathy occurred over 18 months of follow-up. Hyperthyroidism patients were newly diagnosed, with disease duration under 2 months, and aged 18 to 65 years. Patients with uncontrolled infections, other autoimmune diseases, pregnancy or lactation were excluded. Diagnoses were based on clinical symptoms, serum thyroxine and TRAb, thyroid ultrasound and orbital computed tomography. The first round of RT-PCR for the TCR CDR3 was performed with the HTBI primer set and the Qiagen OneStep RT-PCR kit. Most expanded thyroid clonotypes (frequency above 0.001) were also detected in blood, suggesting blood repertoires may reflect thyroid immune responses. In cross-validation, a model built on a 13 V-J signature told ophthalmopathy apart from stable hyperthyroidism with 85% to 90% sensitivity and around 81% specificity, and in testing the same model reached 80%/75%. In validation, the model predicted progression to ophthalmopathy with 65% to 71% sensitivity and around 72% specificity, a median of around 6.6 months before onset. To identify TCR V-J signatures that set the groups apart, the researchers used a discovery cohort of 100 or so patients, made up of around 42 with Graves' ophthalmopathy and about 59 with stable Graves' hyperthyroidism. An independent validation cohort of some 18 hyperthyroidism patients and some 15 patients who later progressed to ophthalmopathy tested prospective prediction of ophthalmopathy. The 95 to 100 discovery patients were randomly split 7:3 into training and test sets. Thyroid tissue and blood T-cell repertoires from six Graves' hyperthyroidism patients were also compared in the study. Once sampling was done, hyperthyroidism patients were given methimazole at a starting dose of 30 mg daily, whereas ophthalmopathy patients were given high-dose intravenous methylprednisolone. Libraries were constructed in a second round of multiplex PCR, after which size selection and purification were carried out. Sequencing of the libraries was done on an Illumina HiSeq2000 using paired-end 100 bp reads. SOAPnuke was used to process the raw data, with reads discarded if the reads contained adapters or uncalled bases, had a mean Phred below 15, or lacked an exact constant-primer or identifier match. COPE v1.2.5 was used to merge high-quality paired reads, and clonotypes were defined as unique nucleotide sequences. Clonotypes were aligned to IMGT TRBV, TRBD and TRBJ reference segments using MiTCR v1.1. Analysis was restricted to V-J combinations with a frequency above 0.0001, which covered just over 98% of repertoires. The TCS score was defined as the ratio of F50 (clonal expansion) to E x V (chaos), calculated using BLOSUM62-based TCRdist between CDR3 peptides within each V-J. Welch's t-statistics and random forest reduced around 510 V-J features to 13, which were used in a naive Bayes classifier (R e1071). No statistical method was used to set the sample size in advance, and investigators knew the group allocation. The paper describes TCR Vbeta CDR3 sequencing of 120 to 150 peripheral blood samples, made up of 43 ophthalmopathy patients, over 70 hyperthyroidism patients and around 17 progressor patients.

This chain is built from TRBV12-3 or TRBV12-4 and TRBJ2-7, with the D gene tentatively TRBD1 or TRBD2, based on 5 matching bases in each. The receptor was isolated from a man between 25 and 39 years old with Graves disease. Donor details come from another sample of the same person, matched by shared clones. The material was peripheral blood mononuclear cells (PBMCs), obtained at new diagnosis, from a patient treated with antithyroid drugs. The CDR3 protein sequence reads: CASSLRGPNYEQYF. The DNA is as follows: TGTGCCAGCAGTTTACGGGGACCGAACTACGAGCAGTACTTC.